The T cell receptor beta chain under discussion was sequenced for a study of cytomegalovirus exposure and HLA in healthy donors. Primers included in the PCR were 60 Vbeta and 13 Jbeta primers. The repertoire was sequenced with immunoSEQ multiplex PCR; TCRdb's copy has only in-frame clones and lacks some. The table includes 130,000 to 150,000 clones, around 80% detected once. J was trimmed by 6 bases and V by 0 bases; bases with no gene match: 6. CDR1 is SGHDT and CDR2 is YYEEEE in the germline V gene. CDR3 length equals 15 residues. The genes are TRBV5-6 and TRBJ2-3; the match to TRBD2 covers 8 bases. Sequencing was performed on PBMCs. This TCR came from a man aged 40-55 years in good health and CMV-seronegative. This CDR3 is CASSLAGGPGDTQYF. The CDR3 nucleotides read TGTGCCAGCAGCTTGGCGGGGGGGCCGGGGGATACGCAGTATTTT.